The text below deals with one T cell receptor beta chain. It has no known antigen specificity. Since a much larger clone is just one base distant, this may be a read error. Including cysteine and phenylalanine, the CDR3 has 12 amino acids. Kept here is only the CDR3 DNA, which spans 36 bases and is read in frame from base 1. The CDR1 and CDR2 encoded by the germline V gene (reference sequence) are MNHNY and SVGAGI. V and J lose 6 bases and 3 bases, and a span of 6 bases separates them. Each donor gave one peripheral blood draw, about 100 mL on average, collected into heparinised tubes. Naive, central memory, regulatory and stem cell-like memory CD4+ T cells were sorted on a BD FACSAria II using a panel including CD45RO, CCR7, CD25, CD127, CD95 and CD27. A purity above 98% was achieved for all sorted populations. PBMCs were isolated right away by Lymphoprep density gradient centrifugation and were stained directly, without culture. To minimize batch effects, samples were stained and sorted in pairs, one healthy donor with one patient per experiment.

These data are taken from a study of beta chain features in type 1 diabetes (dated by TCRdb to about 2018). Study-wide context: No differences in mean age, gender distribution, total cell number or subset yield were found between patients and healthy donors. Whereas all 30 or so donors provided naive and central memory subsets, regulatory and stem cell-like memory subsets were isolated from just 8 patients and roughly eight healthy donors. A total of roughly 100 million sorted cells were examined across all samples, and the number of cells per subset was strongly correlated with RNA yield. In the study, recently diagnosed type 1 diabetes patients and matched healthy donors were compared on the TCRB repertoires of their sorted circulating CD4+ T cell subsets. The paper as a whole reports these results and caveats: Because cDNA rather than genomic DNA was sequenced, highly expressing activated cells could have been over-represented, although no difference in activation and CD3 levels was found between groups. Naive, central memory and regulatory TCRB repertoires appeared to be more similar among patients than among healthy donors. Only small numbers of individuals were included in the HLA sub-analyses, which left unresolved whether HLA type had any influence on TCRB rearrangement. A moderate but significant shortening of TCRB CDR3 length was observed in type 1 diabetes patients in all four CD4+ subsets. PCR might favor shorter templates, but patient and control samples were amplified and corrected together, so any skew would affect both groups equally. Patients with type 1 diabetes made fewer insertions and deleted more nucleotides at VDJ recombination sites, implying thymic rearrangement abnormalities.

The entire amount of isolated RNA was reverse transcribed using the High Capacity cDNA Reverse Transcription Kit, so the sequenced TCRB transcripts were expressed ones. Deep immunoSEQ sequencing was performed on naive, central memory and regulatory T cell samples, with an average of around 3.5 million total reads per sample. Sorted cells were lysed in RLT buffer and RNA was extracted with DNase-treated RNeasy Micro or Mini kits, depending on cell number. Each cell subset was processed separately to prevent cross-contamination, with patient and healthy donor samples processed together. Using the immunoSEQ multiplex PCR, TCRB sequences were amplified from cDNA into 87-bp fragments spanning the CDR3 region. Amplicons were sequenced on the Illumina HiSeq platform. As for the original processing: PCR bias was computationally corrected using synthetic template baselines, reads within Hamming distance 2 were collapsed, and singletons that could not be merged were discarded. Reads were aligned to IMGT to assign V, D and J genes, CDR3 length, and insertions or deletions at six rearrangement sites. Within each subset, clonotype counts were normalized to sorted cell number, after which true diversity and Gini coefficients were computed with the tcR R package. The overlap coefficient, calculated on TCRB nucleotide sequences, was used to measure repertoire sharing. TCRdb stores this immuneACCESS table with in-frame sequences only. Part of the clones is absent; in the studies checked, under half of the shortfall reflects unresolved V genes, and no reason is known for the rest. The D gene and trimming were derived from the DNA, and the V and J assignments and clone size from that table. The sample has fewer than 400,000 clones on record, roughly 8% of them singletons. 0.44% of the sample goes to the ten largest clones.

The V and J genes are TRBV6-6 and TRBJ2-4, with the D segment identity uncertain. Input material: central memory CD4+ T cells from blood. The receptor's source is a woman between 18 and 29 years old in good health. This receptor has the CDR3 CASSFGKNIQYF. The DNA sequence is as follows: TGTGCCAGCAGCTTTGGCAAAAACATTCAGTACTTC.